The 27 T cell receptor beta chains listed next were all sequenced from one sample in a study of T-cell reconstitution after alpha-beta-depleted transplantation in children. Using unique molecular identifiers, the investigators prepared the TCRbeta library. One entry per CDR3 protein, called by TCRdb with MiXCR from the PCR reads. The sample records 610,000 or so distinct CDR3 sequences, 27% being singletons. Sequencing was performed on PBMCs, taken before TCRalphabeta/CD19-depleted stem cell transplant. All receptors derive from a boy under two years old with Wiskott-Aldrich syndrome, due to receive a stem cell transplant.

The chain has TRBV10-3 and TRBJ2-7; TRBD2 is a possible D gene (5 bases). Germline CDR1 is ENHRY and CDR2 is SYGVKD. There are 11 residues in the CDR3. The V gene lost 3 bases and the J gene lost 7 bases, with 7 bases spanning the gap. In nucleotides, the CDR3 is TGTGCCATCAGTGATCGAGGGGAGCAGTACTTC. Its protein is CAISDRGEQYF.

The CDR3 region is CSASKGGFGNEQFF. The CDR3 bases are TGCAGTGCTAGTAAAGGCGGATTTGGGAATGAGCAGTTCTTC. This chain links TRBV20-1 with TRBJ2-1; D uncertain. The CDR3 contains 14 residues. Germline values: CDR1 DFQATT, CDR2 SNEGSKA (reference sequence). Trimming cost V 3 bases and J 7 bases, with 16 bases left between them.

The J gene is TRBJ2-1, the V gene TRBV28, with TRBD2 identical over 11 bases. Germline V gene sequence: CDR1 MDHEN, CDR2 SYDVKM. The CDR3 spans 15 residues. Unmatched junction bases numbered 8, after V lost 7 bases and J lost 6 bases. DNA of the CDR3: TGTGCCAGCACCCTGCTGCTAGCGGGAGGCAATGAGCAGTTCTTC. Translation gives CASTLLLAGGNEQFF.

This clonotype has a handful of counts. The chain is built from TRBV5-1 and TRBJ2-5; D is ambiguous. V was trimmed by 0 bases and J by 5 bases, leaving 11 bases between them. The CDR3 loop spans 14 amino acids. The germline CDR1 and CDR2 sequences are SGHRS and YFSETQ. The CDR3 region has the DNA TGCGCCAGCAGCTTGGTGGCCAGCGCGGAGACCCAGTACTTC. It translates to CASSLVASAETQYF.

V and J are TRBV20-1 and TRBJ2-3, with 7 bases fitting TRBD1. Germline V gene lookup returns CDR1 DFQATT and CDR2 SNEGSKA (reference sequence). There are 13 residues in the CDR3. The trim removed 6 bases at V and 5 bases at J, leaving 8 bases unmatched. CDR3 sequence: CSAIQGELDTQYF. The CDR3 nucleotides read TGCAGTGCCATTCAGGGGGAATTAGATACGCAGTATTTT.

This clonotype was observed a few times. The chain carries TRBV7-9 and TRBJ2-1; 9 bases fit TRBD2. CDR1 is SEHNR, CDR2 FQNEAQ, per germline (reference sequence). CDR3 length equals 15 residues. Trimming removed 5 bases from V and 3 bases from J; junction bases left unmatched: 5. The CDR3 nucleotides read TGTGCCAGCAGCGCTAGCGGGATCAACTACAATGAGCAGTTCTTC. This translates into CASSASGINYNEQFF.

The chain has TRBV5-1 and TRBJ2-5; 12 nucleotides align to TRBD1. Losses at the gene ends were 4 bases for V and 5 bases for J; bases not matched to a gene: 12. This CDR3 comprises 17 residues. Per germline, CDR1 SGHRS and CDR2 YFSETQ. CDR3 protein: CASSPEGGQGALETQYF. The CDR3 nucleotides are TGCGCCAGCAGCCCGGAGGGGGGACAGGGGGCTTTGGAGACCCAGTACTTC.

CDR3 protein: CASSLQTNYGYTF. CDR3 DNA: TGCGCCAGCAGCTTGCAGACCAACTATGGCTACACCTTC. The chain couples TRBV5-1 to TRBJ1-2; D gene unclear. Germline loops: CDR1 SGHRS, CDR2 YFSETQ. Trimming removed 1 base at V and 2 bases at J, with 6 bases between. The CDR3 consists of 13 residues.

The CDR3 is CASSWTGQGGLNEQFF. DNA of the CDR3: TGCGCCAGCAGCTGGACGGGACAGGGGGGGTTAAATGAGCAGTTCTTC. This rearrangement joins TRBV5-1 to TRBJ2-1; 11 nucleotides line up with TRBD1. This CDR3 is 16 amino acids long. CDR1 is SGHRS, CDR2 YFSETQ, per germline. Trimming cost V 3 bases and J 7 bases; bases outside gene matches: 9.

This clonotype occurred a few times. The rearrangement joins TRBV30 to TRBJ2-1; no firm D call. The V gene lost 0 bases and the J gene lost 5 bases, with 17 bases spanning the gap. This CDR3 region has 16 residues. Germline V lookup: CDR1 GTSNPN, CDR2 SVGIG (reference sequence). CDR3 nucleotide sequence: TGTGCCTGGAGTGTTCACCTAGTGAATGGGCACAATGAGCAGTTCTTC. It encodes CAWSVHLVNGHNEQFF.

This clonotype was found a few times. The V gene is TRBV20-1, the J gene TRBJ2-7, with TRBD2 matching over 8 bases. CDR1 is DFQATT and CDR2 is SNEGSKA in the germline V gene (reference sequence). The ends lost 2 bases at V and 5 bases at J; junction bases unmatched: 5. The CDR3 runs to 13 residues. CDR3: CSARKRELDEQYF. The CDR3 coding sequence is TGCAGTGCTAGAAAGCGGGAGTTGGACGAGCAGTACTTC.

This clonotype was counted between two and nine times. The chain recombines TRBV9 with TRBJ2-2; 7 bases align to TRBD2. This CDR3 has 15 amino acids. J lost 7 bases, V lost 3 bases, and 9 bases had no gene match. Germline V gene sequence: CDR1 SGDLS, CDR2 YYNGEE. The CDR3 region has the DNA TGTGCCAGCAGCGGGAGCGGGATTCGAAACGGGGAGCTGTTTTTT. It yields the protein CASSGSGIRNGELFF.

This clonotype has only a few counts. The DNA for the CDR3 is TGTGCCAGCAGCGTATCCTTGGGGCAAGAGACCCAGTACTTC. Protein product: CASSVSLGQETQYF. The chain has TRBV9 and TRBJ2-5; D gene uncertain. Trimming pared 1 base from V and 2 bases from J, leaving 9 bases between. The germline gives CDR1 SGDLS, CDR2 YYNGEE. The CDR3 is 14 amino acids.

This clonotype was seen just once. V gene TRBV6-6 combines with J gene TRBJ2-3; D not resolved. The CDR3 spans 13 residues. CDR1 is MNHNY, CDR2 SVGAGI, per germline (reference sequence). V was cut by 7 bases and J by 1 base, with 9 bases left in between. The CDR3 loop is CASKKTGTDTQYF. Written as DNA, the CDR3 is TGTGCCAGCAAAAAGACTGGCACAGATACGCAGTATTTT.

CDR3 nucleotide sequence: TGCGCCAGCAGCTTGGGTTACGGCAGCCGCACAGATACGCAGTATTTT. It encodes CASSLGYGSRTDTQYF. This chain joins TRBV5-1 and TRBJ2-3; D not certain. With 0 bases removed from V and 1 base from J, the gap between germline ends came to 12 bases. This CDR3 contains 16 residues. Germline V gene data show CDR1 as SGHRS and CDR2 as YFSETQ.

This chain links TRBV25-1 with TRBJ2-5, with TRBD1 identical over 8 bases. V shed 4 bases, J shed 2 bases, and the junction held 6 bases outside the gene matches. The germline V gene has CDR1 MGHDK and CDR2 SYGVNS. The CDR3 loop spans 15 amino acids. The chain's CDR3 is CASSVRRGRQETQYF. CDR3 nucleotide sequence: TGTGCCAGCAGTGTTCGCAGGGGGCGGCAAGAGACCCAGTACTTC.

This clonotype was seen a handful of times. The chain carries TRBV5-5 and TRBJ2-7; unclear D gene. V was shortened by 2 bases and J by 5 bases, with 5 bases between the two germline ends. The CDR3 loop spans 11 amino acids. Per the germline V gene, CDR1 is SGHKS and CDR2 is YYEKEE (reference sequence). The CDR3: CASSFRDEQYF. In DNA form, the CDR3 reads TGTGCCAGCAGCTTTCGCGACGAGCAGTACTTC. The full variable domain, its missing parts supplied by reference TRBV5-5 and TRBJ2-7, is DAGVTQSPTHLIKTRGQQVTLRCSPISGHKSVSWYQQVLGQGPQFIFQYYEKEERGRGNFPDRFSARQFPNYSSELNVNALLLGDSALYLCASSFRDEQYFGPGTRLTVT.

The gene calls are TRBV29-1 and TRBJ2-3; D call uncertain. Germline lookup yields CDR1 SQVTM and CDR2 ANQGSEA. V lost 7 bases to trimming and J lost 4 bases, with 18 bases between them. The CDR3 runs 14 residues. The CDR3: CSARGVSSPDTQYF. CDR3 sequence (DNA): TGCAGCGCCCGAGGCGTGAGTTCCCCAGATACGCAGTATTTT.

In its sample, this clonotype was seen a few times. The V and J genes are TRBV7-9 and TRBJ2-5, with a possible D match to TRBD1 (6 bases). The germline gives CDR1 SEHNR, CDR2 FQNEAQ (reference sequence). This CDR3 region has 15 residues. The germline V and J ends were trimmed by 0 bases and 5 bases, with 13 bases remaining between them. The DNA for the CDR3 is TGTGCCAGCAGCTTAGCGCAGGGGTTTATCGAGACCCAGTACTTC. Its translation: CASSLAQGFIETQYF.

The V and J genes are TRBV5-1 and TRBJ2-5; 13 nucleotides match TRBD2. The germline gives CDR1 SGHRS, CDR2 YFSETQ. CDR3 size: 14 residues. V trimming: 4 bases; J trimming: 4 bases; junction bases outside the gene matches: 1. The DNA for the CDR3 is TGCGCCAGCAGCGGGACTAGCGGGATAGAGACCCAGTACTTC. This gives the protein CASSGTSGIETQYF. The complete variable domain, with remaining parts taken from reference TRBV5-1 and TRBJ2-5, reads KAGVTQTPRYLIKTRGQQVTLSCSPISGHRSVSWYQQTPGQGLQFLFEYFSETQRNKGNFPGRFSGRQFSNSRSEMNVSTLELGDSALYLCASSGTSGIETQYFGPGTRLLVL.

V usage is TRBV5-5 and J usage is TRBJ1-2, with D unresolved. V lost 0 bases and J 4 bases, leaving 10 bases between the germline ends. CDR1 is SGHKS and CDR2 is YYEKEE in the germline V gene (reference sequence). This CDR3 contains 14 residues. CDR3 in DNA: TGTGCCAGCAGCTTGGCCACGGAAAGCTATGGCTACACCTTC. Amino acid sequence: CASSLATESYGYTF.

The chain is built from TRBV5-1 and TRBJ2-1, with 7 bases that match TRBD1. Germline V lookup: CDR1 SGHRS, CDR2 YFSETQ. V lost 4 bases and J lost 5; bases outside the gene matches: 3. This CDR3 is 13 amino acids long. CDR3 nucleotide sequence: TGCGCCAGCAGCCCCCAGGGGGACAATGAGCAGTTCTTC. This translates into CASSPQGDNEQFF. Looking up the rest from reference TRBV5-1 and TRBJ2-1 gives the full variable domain: KAGVTQTPRYLIKTRGQQVTLSCSPISGHRSVSWYQQTPGQGLQFLFEYFSETQRNKGNFPGRFSGRQFSNSRSEMNVSTLELGDSALYLCASSPQGDNEQFFGPGTRLTVL.

This clonotype showed up just a few times. The chain combines TRBV4-2 with TRBJ1-6; D gene ambiguous. CDR3 size: 15 residues. The V and J ends lost 0 bases and 4 bases respectively, with 7 bases between them. Per the germline V gene, CDR1 is LGHNA and CDR2 is YNFKEQ. The CDR3 nucleotides are TGTGCCAGCAGCCAAGATCGGCAATATAATTCACCCCTCCACTTT. Its translation is CASSQDRQYNSPLHF.

The V call is TRBV5-1, the J call TRBJ2-1, with TRBD1 identical over 7 bases. Germline V gene sequence: CDR1 SGHRS, CDR2 YFSETQ. The CDR3 loop spans 15 amino acids. V was pared by 3 bases and J by 1 base, with 4 bases of the junction left unmatched. The CDR3, as DNA: TGCGCCAGCAGCTCGGGACAGCAATCCTACAATGAGCAGTTCTTC. Encoded protein: CASSSGQQSYNEQFF.

This clonotype was observed a handful of times. The genes are TRBV5-1 and TRBJ2-2, with D perhaps being TRBD1 or TRBD2 (5 bases each). V was trimmed by 4 bases and J by 7 bases, leaving 14 bases between them. This CDR3 has 14 amino acids. CDR1 and CDR2 (germline): SGHRS, YFSETQ. The CDR3 region has the DNA TGCGCCAGCAGCCTACGAGGGGCCGGCGGGGAGCTGTTTTTT. This gives the protein CASSLRGAGGELFF.

This clonotype has a handful of counts. The genes are TRBV18 and TRBJ1-1, with TRBD1 matching 9 bases. CDR1 KGHSH and CDR2 LQKENI come from the germline V gene. With V trimmed by 6 bases and J by 0 bases, 5 bases remained unmatched. The CDR3 covers 15 residues. CDR3 sequence (DNA): TGTGCCAGCTCGTCACAGGGGGCCGTGAACACTGAAGCTTTCTTT. Residues: CASSSQGAVNTEAFF.

The gene calls are TRBV7-9 and TRBJ1-4, with D uncertain. The CDR3 totals 13 residues. Trimming removed 0 bases at V and 7 bases at J, with 6 bases between. Germline CDR1 and CDR2: SEHNR and FQNEAQ (reference sequence). The CDR3 loop reads CASSLAWGEKLFF. CDR3 in DNA: TGTGCCAGCAGCTTAGCGTGGGGTGAAAAACTGTTTTTT.